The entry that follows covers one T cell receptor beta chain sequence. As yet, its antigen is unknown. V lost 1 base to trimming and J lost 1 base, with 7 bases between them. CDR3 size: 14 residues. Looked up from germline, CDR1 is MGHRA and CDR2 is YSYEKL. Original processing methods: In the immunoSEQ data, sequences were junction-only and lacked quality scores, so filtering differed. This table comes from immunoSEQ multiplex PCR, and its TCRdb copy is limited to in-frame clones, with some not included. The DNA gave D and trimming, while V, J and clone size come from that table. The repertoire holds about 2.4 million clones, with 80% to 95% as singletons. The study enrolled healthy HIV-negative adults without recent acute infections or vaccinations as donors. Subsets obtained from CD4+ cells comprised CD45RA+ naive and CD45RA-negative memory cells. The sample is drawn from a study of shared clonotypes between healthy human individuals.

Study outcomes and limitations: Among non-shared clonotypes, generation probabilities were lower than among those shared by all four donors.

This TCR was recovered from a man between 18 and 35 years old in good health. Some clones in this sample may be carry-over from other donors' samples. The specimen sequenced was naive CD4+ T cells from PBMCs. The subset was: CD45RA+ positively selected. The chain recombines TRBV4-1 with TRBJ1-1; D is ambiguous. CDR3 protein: CASSQVLENTEAFF. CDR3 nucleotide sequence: TGCGCCAGCAGCCAAGTTTTAGAGAACACTGAAGCTTTCTTT.